These T cell receptor beta chains were read from a single sample in a study of a mutant IDH1 vaccine in newly diagnosed glioma. Method: immunoSEQ multiplex PCR; TCRdb's copy keeps in-frame clones and lacks some. There are roughly 60,000 clones in the sample; approximately 79% occur only once, and 7.4% lies in the top ten. Their antigen targets remain unknown. Sequenced material: PBMCs, taken from a glioma patient whose treatment included an IDH1 peptide vaccine. Source of these receptors: a woman aged 50 to 60 with glioma. The CDR3 runs from the conserved cysteine through the conserved F or W. The D gene is left open where the match is weak. The size field is filled for only some rows; it gives once, few, many or a size class.

size,J,D,V,DNA,CDR3
-,TRBJ2-7,-,TRBV7-2,TGTGCCAGCAGCTTAGCGCCGGCCTACGAGCAGTACTTC,CASSLAPAYEQYF
few,TRBJ2-6,-,TRBV11-2,TGTGCCAGCAGGCACAGGGTCCCTGGGGCCAACGTCCTGACTTTC,CASRHRVPGANVLTF
medium-sized,TRBJ2-7,TRBD2,TRBV7-6,TGTGCCAGCAGTCTAGGGACTAGCGTGGGCGAGCAGTACTTC,CASSLGTSVGEQYF
-,TRBJ1-3,-,TRBV5-6,TGTGCCAGCATCCGACCCACCGGGGGAAACACCATATATTTT,CASIRPTGGNTIYF
-,TRBJ1-4,-,TRBV29-1,TGCAGCGTTGGAGGGGATCGGACTAATGAAAAACTGTTTTTT,CSVGGDRTNEKLFF
-,TRBJ2-2,-,TRBV9,TGTGCCAGCAGCGTAGCAAGTTCAGGAGGGACGGTCACCGGGGAGCTGTTTTTT,CASSVASSGGTVTGELFF
-,TRBJ2-5,-,TRBV5-8,TGTGCCAGCAGCCAGCGGGACAGGCAGGCGGCCCAGTACTTC,CASSQRDRQAAQYF
few,TRBJ1-1,TRBD1,TRBV7-9,TGTGCCAGCAGCTTAGCAGGGGGCAACACTGAAGCTTTCTTT,CASSLAGGNTEAFF
-,TRBJ1-6,-,TRBV19,TGTGCCAGTAGTACCCCAGAGGGTCGAAATTCACCCCTCCACTTT,CASSTPEGRNSPLHF
-,TRBJ2-1,TRBD2,TRBV30,TGTGCCTGGAAGACTAGCGGGGGAAACCGTGGGTTCTTC,CAWKTSGGNRGFF
-,TRBJ1-2,-,TRBV2,TGTGCCAGCAAGGACGGTCGGAGGGGCTACACCTTC,CASKDGRRGYTF
-,TRBJ2-3,-,TRBV1,TGCACCAGCAGCCGAAGGTCCCTGCGCACAGATACGCAGTATTTT,CTSSRRSLRTDTQYF
-,TRBJ2-6,-,TRBV28,TGTGCCAGCGAGAGGGGCTCTGGGGCCAACGTCCTGACTTTC,CASERGSGANVLTF
-,TRBJ2-1,-,TRBV19,TGTGCCACTAGTCGCAGATACAATGAGCAGTTCTTC,CATSRRYNEQFF
-,TRBJ1-1,-,TRBV10-3,TGTGCCATCAACGACGGCATGAACACTGAAGCTTTCTTT,CAINDGMNTEAFF
once,TRBJ1-4,-,TRBV7-2,TGTGCCAGCAGCTTAGAACTATTTAATGAAAAACTGTTTTTT,CASSLELFNEKLFF
once,TRBJ1-1,-,TRBV27,TGTGCCAGCAGTTTATCGCTTCGCGTATTGAACACTGAAGCTTTCTTT,CASSLSLRVLNTEAFF
-,TRBJ1-1,-,TRBV6-6,TGTGCCAGCAGTTACATTCAGGCGGGGGGCCGAACTGAAGCTTTCTTT,CASSYIQAGGRTEAFF
-,TRBJ1-4,-,TRBV18,TGTGCCAGCTCACCGACAGAAGTTGCAACTAATGAAAAACTGTTTTTT,CASSPTEVATNEKLFF
few,TRBJ1-1,-,TRBV7-8,TGTGCCAGCAGCAAAACCCCGAACACTGAAGCTTTCTTT,CASSKTPNTEAFF
-,TRBJ2-1,TRBD2,TRBV27,TGTGCCAGCAGTCGGAGAAGCGGGGGGGCCGCCAATGAGCAGTTCTTC,CASSRRSGGAANEQFF
-,TRBJ2-2,-,TRBV9,TGTGCCAGCAGCGTAGCTAGAAGGGGTAGGACCGGGGAGCTGTTTTTT,CASSVARRGRTGELFF
-,TRBJ2-5,-,TRBV6-6,TGTGCCAGCGGTGAGCCCCAAGAGACCCAGTACTTC,CASGEPQETQYF
-,TRBJ1-2,-,TRBV5-6,TGTGCCAGCAGCTTGGACTGGGAATGGGGCTACACCTTC,CASSLDWEWGYTF
-,TRBJ2-5,-,TRBV2,TGTGCCAGCAGTTCAGAGAACAAAGAGACCCAGTACTTC,CASSSENKETQYF
-,TRBJ1-1,-,TRBV7-2,TGTGCCAGCAGGTACAGGGAAAGAGCTTTCTTT,CASRYRERAFF
-,TRBJ1-6,-,TRBV28,TGTGCCAGCAGTTTGATGGGTGGAAATTCACCCCTCCACTTT,CASSLMGGNSPLHF
-,TRBJ1-6,TRBD1,TRBV27,TGTGCCAGCAGTGCCGGGACAGGGGGCGGGTCATTTAATTCACCCCTCCACTTT,CASSAGTGGGSFNSPLHF
once,TRBJ2-2,TRBD2,TRBV4-1,TGCGCCAGCAGCCGGAGACTAGCGGGGGACACCGGGGAGCTGTTTTTT,CASSRRLAGDTGELFF
-,TRBJ1-5,-,TRBV30,TGTGCCTGGAGTCCGTCCCCTAATCAGCCCCAGCATTTT,CAWSPSPNQPQHF
-,TRBJ2-7,TRBD1,TRBV2,TGTGCCAGCAGTGAAGTGTGGGGGGGGACAGGGGACCACGAGCAGTACTTC,CASSEVWGGTGDHEQYF
-,TRBJ2-2,-,TRBV9,TGTGCCAGCAGCGTAGACAGGGCAGGCACCGGGGAGCTGTTTTTT,CASSVDRAGTGELFF
once,TRBJ2-7,-,TRBV5-1,TGCGCCAGCAGCTTGGCCTTCGGGGATCGATCCTACGAGCAGTACTTC,CASSLAFGDRSYEQYF
-,TRBJ2-7,TRBD2,TRBV5-1,TGCGCCAGCAGCTTGGGCCCGGGACTAGCCTACGAGCAGTACTTC,CASSLGPGLAYEQYF
-,TRBJ2-3,TRBD2,TRBV9,TGTGCCAGCAGCGTCAGGAGCGGGGACAGCACAGATACGCAGTATTTT,CASSVRSGDSTDTQYF
-,TRBJ2-3,TRBD2,TRBV29-1,TGCAGCGCCGGACTAGACAGCACAGATACGCAGTATTTT,CSAGLDSTDTQYF
-,TRBJ2-7,-,TRBV27,TGTGCCAGCAGTTTAGGGGGCCTCGCAACCTACGAGCAGTACTTC,CASSLGGLATYEQYF
-,TRBJ2-2,-,TRBV19,TGTGCCAGTAGGCCGGGACGTATGAACACCGGGGAGCTGTTTTTT,CASRPGRMNTGELFF
-,TRBJ1-1,-,TRBV4-3,TGCGCCAGCAGCCAAGATAGGGGACACCCGAACACTGAAGCTTTCTTT,CASSQDRGHPNTEAFF